This TCR beta chain comes out of a study of radiotherapy plus CTLA-4 blockade in lung cancer. Looking at the study overall: Overall, approximately 19% of patients showed an objective response, while 25% to 35% attained disease control. Study-level points and caveats: In blood, after radiotherapy plus ipilimumab, tumor-derived TCR clones expanded.

This CDR3 contains 16 residues. V lost 3 bases to trimming and J lost 3 bases; unmatched junction nucleotides: 9. Germline CDR1 GTSNPN, CDR2 SVGIG (reference sequence). Notes on this clone: Antigen specificity is unknown.

Produced via immunoSEQ multiplex PCR; TCRdb's table is partial and in-frame only. The sample carries tens of thousands of clones, approximately 83% recorded once. Patients in the study, people with chemo-refractory metastatic non-small-cell lung cancer, received focal radiation plus ipilimumab CTLA-4 blockade. Sequencing was performed on peripheral blood, taken from a patient treated with radiotherapy plus ipilimumab. This clonotype was sampled from a human donor with non-small cell lung cancer who had a partial response to radiotherapy plus ipilimumab. V and J are TRBV30 and TRBJ2-7; 12 bases are shared with TRBD2. The CDR3 sequence is CAWRATTSGRIYEQYV. CDR3 nucleotide sequence: TGTGCCTGGAGGGCTACAACTAGCGGGAGGATCTACGAGCAGTACGTC.